This record concerns one TCR beta chain sequence. This clone has a handful of counts. Its cognate antigen has yet to be identified. Within one base of it there is no much larger clone, and no base qualities were kept. This record belongs to a study of beta chain features in type 1 diabetes (dated by TCRdb to the late 2010s). For the study in its entirety: No differences in mean age, gender distribution, total cell number or subset yield were found between patients and healthy donors. A total of under 120,000,000 sorted cells were examined across all samples, and RNA yield correlated strongly with the number of cells per subset. In the study, TCRB repertoires of sorted circulating CD4+ T cell subsets from recently diagnosed type 1 diabetes patients were compared with those of matched healthy donors. Regulatory and stem cell-like memory subsets were isolated from only 8 patients and roughly eight healthy donors, whereas naive and central memory subsets came from all 30 or so donors. Overall results and qualifications from the work: Because the HLA sub-analyses included only small numbers of individuals, any influence of HLA type on TCRB rearrangement was left unresolved. Shorter templates might have been favored by PCR, but patient and control samples were amplified and corrected together, so both groups would have been affected equally by any skew. Type 1 diabetes patients showed a moderate but significant shortening of TCRB CDR3 length in all four CD4+ subsets. Fewer insertions and more nucleotide deletions at VDJ recombination sites were observed in patients with type 1 diabetes, implying thymic rearrangement abnormalities. Naive, central memory and regulatory TCRB repertoires appeared to be more similar among patients than among healthy donors. Sequencing cDNA rather than genomic DNA could over-represent highly expressing activated cells, although activation and CD3 levels did not differ between groups.

CDR1 KGHSH and CDR2 LQKENI were looked up in the germline V gene. Its CDR3 holds 13 amino acids, cysteine through phenylalanine. Of the read, only the CDR3 DNA is kept; its 39 bases are in frame from base 1. The junction shows trimming of 3 bases on V and 1 base on J, plus 6 bases between the germline ends. From each donor, a single peripheral blood sample of 90 to 150 mL on average was drawn into heparinised tubes. Using a panel that included CD45RO, CCR7, CD25, CD127, CD95 and CD27, naive, central memory, regulatory and stem cell-like memory CD4+ T cells were sorted on a BD FACSAria II. Every sorted population had a purity above 98%. PBMCs were isolated immediately by Lymphoprep density gradient centrifugation and stained directly without culture. So that batch effects would be minimized, each experiment stained and sorted samples in pairs, pairing one healthy donor with one patient. The entire amount of isolated RNA was reverse transcribed using the High Capacity cDNA Reverse Transcription Kit, so the sequenced TCRB transcripts were expressed ones. Deep immunoSEQ sequencing was applied to naive, central memory and regulatory T cell samples, giving an average of roughly 3.6 million total reads per sample. Sorted cells were lysed in RLT buffer and RNA was extracted with DNase-treated RNeasy Micro or Mini kits, depending on cell number. Each cell subset was processed separately to prevent cross-contamination, with patient and healthy donor samples processed together. The immunoSEQ multiplex PCR was used to amplify TCRB sequences from cDNA, yielding 87-bp fragments that span the CDR3 region. The amplicons were sequenced using the Illumina HiSeq platform. Per the authors' processing: PCR bias was computationally corrected using synthetic template baselines, reads within Hamming distance 2 were collapsed, and singletons that could not be merged were discarded. By aligning reads against IMGT, V, D and J genes, CDR3 length, and insertions or deletions at six rearrangement sites were assigned. Clonotype counts were normalized to sorted cell number within each subset before computing true diversity and Gini coefficients with the tcR R package. The overlap coefficient, calculated on TCRB nucleotide sequences, was used to quantify repertoire sharing. The immuneACCESS repertoire file appears here via TCRdb, limited to in-frame rearrangements. These files lack a portion of the clones; in checked studies, under half of the deficit traces to unresolved V genes, and the cause of the others is not known. From that table come the V and J calls and clone size; the DNA was used to work out D and trimming. Across this sample there are 310,000 or so clones, with approximately 9.7% seen only once. The top ten clones comprise 0.95% to 1.1% of the sample.

The sample taken for sequencing was central memory CD4+ T cells from blood. This sequence uses TRBV18 and TRBJ2-5, with the D gene too uncertain to name. The receptor was derived from a man younger than 40 with type 1 diabetes. Here is the DNA: TGTGCCAGCTCACCCGCCAGCCAAGAGACCCAGTACTTC. Translated, it gives CASSPASQETQYF.